The clone carrying this T cell receptor (beta chain) occurred once. The CDR3 runs 14 residues. Germline values: CDR1 MNHNY, CDR2 SVGAGI (reference sequence). Trimming stripped 4 bases from V and 0 bases from J, with 7 bases between. This sample was included in a study of immune evolution from preneoplasia to lung adenocarcinoma. Sequenced by immunoSEQ multiplex PCR; TCRdb stores in-frame clones only, minus some. The sample lists 3,000 to 4,000 clones; over 70% were seen once. H&E slides confirmed each diagnosis, reviewed by two pathologists independently. The source of this sequence is a person between 55 and 80 years old with lung adenocarcinoma. The sequenced sample was FFPE lung adenocarcinoma in situ tissue. The V call is TRBV6-6, the J call TRBJ1-3, with unresolved D. As DNA, the CDR3 is TGTGCCAGCAGTTCACTAAACTCTGGAAACACCATATATTTT. Residues: CASSSLNSGNTIYF.